One and the same sample provided the 11 T cell receptor beta chains below, sequenced in a study of blood T cell repertoires in COVID-19. Using immunoSEQ multiplex PCR, the repertoire was profiled, and TCRdb retains in-frame clones only, with some absent. The profile shows approximately 72,000 clones, approximately 85% of them singletons. Sequenced input: peripheral blood. Receptors originate from a man between 50 and 59 years old with acute or convalescent COVID-19.

The chain recombines TRBV3-1 (or the pseudogene TRBV3-2) with TRBJ2-2, with D perhaps matching TRBD1 (6 bases). CDR1 is LGHDT, CDR2 YNNKEL, per germline (reference sequence). Trimming pared 2 bases from V and 5 bases from J, leaving 15 bases between. The CDR3 has 16 amino acids. Written as DNA, the CDR3 is TGTGCCAGCAGCCAACCCCGGGCCCAGGGGACCGGGGAGCTGTTTTTT. Its protein product is CASSQPRAQGTGELFF.

This chain joins TRBV5-1 and TRBJ2-2, with D perhaps TRBD1 (6 bases). Trimming shortened V by 7 bases and J by 2 bases, and 15 bases separated the two germline ends. The CDR3 runs 15 residues. Germline lookup yields CDR1 SGHRS and CDR2 YFSETQ. CDR3 loop: CASRKTGENTGELFF. The CDR3 region has the DNA TGCGCCAGCCGTAAGACAGGCGAAAACACCGGGGAGCTGTTTTTT.

This chain connects TRBV11-2 to TRBJ2-7, with D maybe TRBD1 (6 bases). CDR3 length: 13 residues. Germline loops: CDR1 SGHAT, CDR2 FQNNGV. V was pared by 3 bases and J by 4 bases, with 10 bases between. The CDR3 loop reads CASSLSDRYEQYF. The CDR3 nucleotides are TGTGCCAGCAGCTTGAGCGACAGGTACGAGCAGTACTTC.

The chain employs TRBV9 and TRBJ2-3; TRBD2 matches 8 bases. Germline lookup yields CDR1 SGDLS and CDR2 YYNGEE. Losses at the gene ends were 4 bases for V and 0 bases for J; bases not matched to a gene: 7. The CDR3 has 16 residues. The CDR3 loop reads CASSFSGVSSTDTQYF. CDR3 bases: TGTGCCAGCAGCTTTAGCGGGGTATCTAGCACAGATACGCAGTATTTT.

This clone occurred once. This chain joins TRBV2 and TRBJ2-1, with 14 bases identical to TRBD2. V shed 8 bases, J shed 4 bases, and the junction held 4 bases outside the gene matches. Germline V gives CDR1 SNHLY, CDR2 FYNNEI. The CDR3 is 15 residues long. CDR3 nucleotides: TGTGCCAGCGGACTAGCGGGGGGCTTGTACAATGAGCAGTTCTTC. Its translation is CASGLAGGLYNEQFF.

The chain carries TRBV19 and TRBJ1-1, with TRBD1 matching over 8 bases. Trimming removed 8 bases from V and 4 bases from J; junction bases left unmatched: 9. This CDR3 contains 14 residues. In germline, CDR1 is LNHDA, CDR2 SQIVND (reference sequence). The CDR3 nucleotides are TGTGCCAGTGAACGGACAGGGCCGGGCACTGAAGCTTTCTTT. Protein: CASERTGPGTEAFF. The full variable domain, completed using reference TRBV19 and TRBJ1-1, is DGGITQSPKYLFRKEGQNVTLSCEQNLNHDAMYWYRQDPGQGLRLIYYSQIVNDFQKGDIAEGYSVSREKKESFPLTVTSAQKNPTAFYLCASERTGPGTEAFFGQGTRLTVV.

The CDR3 region is CASSEVSAGEGTDTQYF. The DNA for the CDR3 is TGTGCCAGCAGTGAAGTCTCTGCGGGGGAGGGCACAGATACGCAGTATTTT. The J gene is TRBJ2-3, the V gene TRBV6-1, with 7 nucleotides matching TRBD2. J gave up 1 base and V 1 base, and 8 bases lay outside the gene matches. The CDR3 has 17 amino acids. The V gene's germline CDR1 is MNHNS and CDR2 SASEGT.

This clone came up a few times. The rearrangement uses TRBV10-3 and TRBJ1-5; possible D gene TRBD1, 6 bases. Looked up from germline, CDR1 is ENHRY and CDR2 is SYGVKD. This CDR3 comprises 15 residues. Trimming left V 0 bases short and J 6 bases short, with 12 bases between. The CDR3 here is CAISESSGVGQPQHF. In DNA, the CDR3 is TGTGCCATCAGTGAGTCATCAGGGGTAGGTCAGCCCCAGCATTTT.

CDR3: CASSWGGLAGNNEQFF. The DNA of the CDR3 is TGCGCCAGCAGCTGGGGAGGGCTAGCGGGGAACAATGAGCAGTTCTTC. V gene TRBV5-1 combines with J gene TRBJ2-1; 9 nucleotides agree with TRBD2. This CDR3 is built from 16 residues. Germline trimming cut 3 bases from V and 5 bases from J; bases unmatched to any gene: 9. In germline, CDR1 is SGHRS, CDR2 YFSETQ.

J is TRBJ2-7 and V is TRBV27; 10 nucleotides align to TRBD1. V lost 4 bases to trimming and J lost 7 bases; unmatched junction nucleotides: 4. The CDR3 spans 13 residues. CDR1 and CDR2 (germline): MNHEY, SMNVEV (reference sequence). This CDR3 is CASSWDRGREQYF. For the CDR3, the DNA is TGTGCCAGCAGTTGGGACAGGGGACGGGAGCAGTACTTC.

V and J are TRBV6-6 and TRBJ2-7, with TRBD1 identical over 10 bases. The V segment lost 5 bases and the J segment 6 bases; nucleotides outside the gene matches: 13. The CDR3 runs to 16 residues. Germline V gene lookup returns CDR1 MNHNY and CDR2 SVGAGI (reference sequence). The CDR3 protein is CASSQRQGASRSEQYV. The CDR3 DNA reads TGTGCCAGCAGTCAGAGACAGGGGGCTAGTAGGAGCGAGCAGTACGTC.